What follows are 22 T cell receptor beta chains derived from one specimen sequenced in a study of T cell responses to AZD1222 COVID-19 vaccine. Clones were sequenced by immunoSEQ multiplex PCR, and TCRdb holds only the in-frame ones, with some missing. The table shows around 220,000 clones, with less than 95% occurring only once. The sequenced sample was peripheral blood, obtained 28 days after the second dose of the MenACWY control vaccine. The receptors were gathered from an adult who received the MenACWY meningococcal vaccine as a control.

The chain carries TRBV24-1 and TRBJ1-2, with 7 bases that match TRBD1. The length of the CDR3 is 14 residues. From germline, CDR1 is KGHDR and CDR2 SFDVKD. The V gene end was trimmed by 5 bases and the J gene end by 8 bases; junction bases not matched to a gene: 10. CDR3 loop: CATSAPDREGGYTF. CDR3 bases: TGTGCCACCAGTGCCCCTGACAGGGAGGGAGGCTACACCTTC.

The chain has TRBV27 and TRBJ2-7; the match to TRBD2 covers 10 bases. V gave up 5 bases and J gave up 3 bases; unmatched junction bases: 7. This CDR3 is built from 15 residues. Germline lookup yields CDR1 MNHEY and CDR2 SMNVEV (reference sequence). CDR3 region: CASSAGTSVFYEQYF. CDR3 nucleotides: TGTGCCAGCAGTGCCGGGACTAGCGTTTTCTACGAGCAGTACTTC.

V gene TRBV6-4 combines with J gene TRBJ1-2; the match to TRBD1 covers 8 bases. V was clipped by 1 base and J by 12 bases; unmatched bases: 16. Per germline, CDR1 MRHNA and CDR2 SNTAGT. The CDR3 is made up of 16 amino acids. CDR3 in DNA: TGTGCCAGCAGTGACTACCAGGACAGGGTGGATGGTTTGCACACCTTC. Translating gives CASSDYQDRVDGLHTF.

The chain links TRBV19 to TRBJ2-5; no clear D gene. CDR1 is LNHDA and CDR2 is SQIVND in the germline V gene (reference sequence). V gave up 5 bases and J gave up 2 bases, with 3 bases separating them. The CDR3 consists of 11 residues. The CDR3 reads CASSPQETQYF. The CDR3 DNA reads TGTGCCAGTAGTCCTCAAGAGACCCAGTACTTC.

V is TRBV15 and J is TRBJ1-5, with D possibly being TRBD1 (5 bases). Trimming stripped 0 bases from V and 0 bases from J, with 24 bases between. The CDR3 runs to 21 residues. CDR1 is LNHNV and CDR2 is YYDKDF in the germline V gene (reference sequence). In nucleotides, the CDR3 is TGTGCCACCAGCAGAGATAAGTGGGGCCTGGGGGACCTCTATAGCAATCAGCCCCAGCATTTT. This codes for CATSRDKWGLGDLYSNQPQHF.

This chain joins TRBV24-1 and TRBJ2-7; the D gene is possibly TRBD1 (5 bases). Looked up from germline, CDR1 is KGHDR and CDR2 is SFDVKD. The CDR3 totals 15 residues. The germline V and J ends were trimmed by 3 bases and 1 base, with 12 bases remaining between them. The CDR3 bases are TGTGCCACCAGTGATCCCGGACAAGGGTCCTACGAGCAGTACTTC. This gives the protein CATSDPGQGSYEQYF.

The chain combines TRBV5-4 with TRBJ2-5; D might be TRBD2 (5 bases). V was cut by 0 bases and J by 5 bases, with 11 bases left in between. Germline loops: CDR1 SGHNT, CDR2 YYREEE (reference sequence). The CDR3 consists of 14 residues. The CDR3 sequence: CASSLGSGGETQYF. CDR3 coding DNA: TGTGCCAGCAGCTTGGGGTCAGGCGGGGAGACCCAGTACTTC.

V gene TRBV5-1 combines with J gene TRBJ1-2, with 9 bases identical to TRBD1. CDR3 size: 12 residues. Germline V lookup: CDR1 SGHRS, CDR2 YFSETQ. V dropped 4 bases and J dropped 7; count of bases not matched to a gene: 2. CDR3 sequence (DNA): TGCGCCAGCAGCACAGGGGGCTCTGGCTACACCTTC. Translating it yields CASSTGGSGYTF. Complete variable domain (other parts from reference TRBV5-1 and TRBJ1-2): KAGVTQTPRYLIKTRGQQVTLSCSPISGHRSVSWYQQTPGQGLQFLFEYFSETQRNKGNFPGRFSGRQFSNSRSEMNVSTLELGDSALYLCASSTGGSGYTFGSGTRLTVV.

The chain employs TRBV2 and TRBJ1-4; D unclear. V lost 7 bases and J 12 bases, leaving 15 bases between the germline ends. Germline V lookup: CDR1 SNHLY, CDR2 FYNNEI. The CDR3 runs to 12 residues. The CDR3 spells CASMLDAYQLFF. The CDR3 region has the DNA TGTGCCAGCATGTTGGACGCCTATCAACTGTTTTTT. Based on the CDR3 plus reference TRBV2 and TRBJ1-4, the full variable domain is EPEVTQTPSHQVTQMGQEVILRCVPISNHLYFYWYRQILGQKVEFLVSFYNNEISEKSEIFDDQFSVERPDGSNFTLKIRSTKLEDSAMYFCASMLDAYQLFFGSGTQLSVL.

This chain joins TRBV5-1 and TRBJ1-5; weak D call: TRBD1 (6 bases). V lost 0 bases and J 0 bases, leaving 10 bases between the germline ends. Germline CDR1 is SGHRS and CDR2 is YFSETQ. This CDR3 contains 16 residues. In DNA form, the CDR3 reads TGCGCCAGCAGCTTGGGGGGACAACATAGCAATCAGCCCCAGCATTTT. Translation: CASSLGGQHSNQPQHF. Combining the CDR3 with reference TRBV5-1 and TRBJ1-5 gives the whole variable domain KAGVTQTPRYLIKTRGQQVTLSCSPISGHRSVSWYQQTPGQGLQFLFEYFSETQRNKGNFPGRFSGRQFSNSRSEMNVSTLELGDSALYLCASSLGGQHSNQPQHFGDGTRLSIL.

CDR3 in amino acids: CASSQVGQATTSSSYNEQFF. CDR3 coding DNA: TGTGCCAGCAGCCAAGTCGGACAGGCGACCACCTCAAGCTCCTACAATGAGCAGTTCTTC. The chain joins TRBV4-2 to TRBJ2-1; the match to TRBD1 covers 7 bases. V was pared by 1 base and J by 0 bases, with 15 bases of the junction left unmatched. Germline V gene data show CDR1 as LGHNA and CDR2 as YNFKEQ. This CDR3 spans 20 amino acids.

The sample holds one count of this clone. The J gene is TRBJ1-5, the V gene TRBV6-5, with a weak D call TRBD1 (6 bases). In germline, CDR1 is MNHEY, CDR2 SVGAGI. The CDR3 sequence is 13 residues long. V was trimmed by 4 bases and J by 3 bases, leaving 7 bases between them. The CDR3 spells CASSWDTNQPQHF. CDR3 in DNA: TGTGCCAGCAGTTGGGACACCAATCAGCCCCAGCATTTT.

The chain combines TRBV3-1 (or the pseudogene TRBV3-2) with TRBJ2-1; 11 nucleotides agree with TRBD2. CDR1 and CDR2 from the germline V gene are LGHDT and YNNKEL (reference sequence). Losses at the gene ends were 1 base for V and 8 bases for J; bases not matched to a gene: 4. CDR3 length: 15 residues. CDR3: CASSQVTSGSDEQFF. The CDR3 nucleotides are TGTGCCAGCAGCCAAGTAACTAGCGGGAGCGATGAGCAGTTCTTC.

This clone has just one count. The chain carries TRBV6-5 and TRBJ2-1; D possibly corresponds to TRBD1 (5 bases). The V and J ends lost 4 bases and 0 bases respectively, with 10 bases between them. The V gene's germline CDR1 is MNHEY and CDR2 SVGAGI. The CDR3 is 15 amino acids. The CDR3 is CASSLTESSYNEQFF. The CDR3 DNA is TGTGCCAGCAGTTTGACAGAAAGCTCCTACAATGAGCAGTTCTTC.

The rearrangement uses TRBV2 and TRBJ2-1; 7 bases are shared with TRBD2. The CDR3 contains 15 residues. Per the germline V gene, CDR1 is SNHLY and CDR2 is FYNNEI. V lost 4 bases, J lost 5 bases, and 8 bases stayed unmatched. CDR3 nucleotides: TGTGCCAGCAGTGCTCGGACTAGAACCCACAATGAGCAGTTCTTC. Its protein is CASSARTRTHNEQFF.

The chain has TRBV28 and TRBJ1-4; the D gene is possibly TRBD1 (5 bases). The V and J ends lost 5 bases and 2 bases respectively, with 9 bases between them. Germline V lookup: CDR1 MDHEN, CDR2 SYDVKM. The CDR3 runs 14 residues. Here the CDR3 DNA reads TGTGCCAGCAGTCCCAGGGTGACTAATGAAAAACTGTTTTTT. This encodes CASSPRVTNEKLFF.

The J gene is TRBJ2-3, the V gene TRBV24-1; D is perhaps TRBD1 (6 bases). The CDR3 consists of 15 residues. Germline V gene data show CDR1 as KGHDR and CDR2 as SFDVKD. V lost 5 bases to trimming and J lost 2 bases, with 13 bases between them. The CDR3 DNA is TGTGCCACCAGTGTTCGGACAGACAACACAGATACGCAGTATTTT. Amino acids: CATSVRTDNTDTQYF.

The chain is built from TRBV7-3 and TRBJ1-2, with unresolved D. The V end was cut by 5 bases, the J end by 10 bases, with 23 bases between. Germline values: CDR1 SGHTA, CDR2 FQGTGA. The CDR3 consists of 15 residues. The CDR3 loop reads CASSLTHGREGNYTF. CDR3 DNA sequence: TGTGCCAGCAGCCTCACTCATGGGAGGGAAGGCAACTACACCTTC.

This CDR3 is CASSLAITGYGELFF. The CDR3 DNA reads TGTGCCAGCAGCTTAGCGATCACAGGGTACGGGGAGCTGTTTTTT. The chain joins TRBV7-2 to TRBJ2-2, with D perhaps matching TRBD1 (6 bases). The germline CDR1 and CDR2 sequences are SGHTA and FQGNSA. This CDR3 has 15 residues. The ends were cut back, 0 bases at V and 7 bases at J, with 12 bases in the middle.

This rearrangement joins TRBV6-1 to TRBJ1-1; D gene unclear. The CDR3 is 13 residues long. Germline values: CDR1 MNHNS, CDR2 SASEGT. V was shortened by 1 base and J by 4 bases, with 7 bases between the two germline ends. The CDR3 nucleotides are TGTGCCAGCAGTGAAGGAGTCGGCACTGAAGCTTTCTTT. It is translated as CASSEGVGTEAFF.

The genes are TRBV19 and TRBJ1-5; a weak D match, TRBD1 (6 bases). This CDR3 spans 16 amino acids. V was cut by 2 bases and J by 3 bases, with 14 bases left in between. Germline CDR1 reads LNHDA; CDR2 reads SQIVND (reference sequence). The CDR3, as DNA: TGTGCCAGTAGTATACCCCGCAGGGGCACCAATCAGCCCCAGCATTTT. Translated, it gives CASSIPRRGTNQPQHF.

This clone was counted a single time. The V and J genes are TRBV5-1 and TRBJ2-1; weak D call: TRBD2 (5 bases). The V and J ends lost 3 bases and 6 bases respectively, with 13 bases between them. CDR1 SGHRS and CDR2 YFSETQ come from the germline V gene. This CDR3 has 14 residues. The CDR3 here is CASSSSGSTNEQFF. The CDR3 nucleotides read TGCGCCAGCAGCTCAAGCGGCTCCACCAATGAGCAGTTCTTC.